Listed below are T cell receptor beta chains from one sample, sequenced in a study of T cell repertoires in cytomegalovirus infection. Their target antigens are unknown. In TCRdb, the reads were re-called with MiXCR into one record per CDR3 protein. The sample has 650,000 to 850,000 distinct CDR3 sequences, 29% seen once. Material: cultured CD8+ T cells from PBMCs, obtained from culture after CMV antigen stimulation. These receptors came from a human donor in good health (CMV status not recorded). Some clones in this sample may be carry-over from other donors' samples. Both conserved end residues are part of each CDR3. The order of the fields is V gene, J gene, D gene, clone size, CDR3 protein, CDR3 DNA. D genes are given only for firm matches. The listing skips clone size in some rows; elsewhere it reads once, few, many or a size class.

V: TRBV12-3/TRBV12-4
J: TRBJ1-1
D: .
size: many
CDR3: CASSWGVGTEAFF
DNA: TGTGCCAGCAGTTGGGGGGTAGGGACTGAAGCTTTCTTT

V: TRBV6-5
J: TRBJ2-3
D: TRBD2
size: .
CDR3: CASTYGGETDTQYF
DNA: TGTGCCAGCACCTACGGGGGGGAAACAGATACGCAGTATTTT

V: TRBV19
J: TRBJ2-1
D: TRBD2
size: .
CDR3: CASSRRLAGGPYISYNEQCF
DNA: TGTGCCAGTAGCCGACGACTAGCGGGGGGACCTTATATCTCCTACAATGAGCAGTGCTTC

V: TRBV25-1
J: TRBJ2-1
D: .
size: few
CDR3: CASSEFGTGAWPGLAMNF
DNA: .

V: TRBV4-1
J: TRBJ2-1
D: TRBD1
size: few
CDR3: CASSQEAGGSNEQFF
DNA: TGCGCCAGCAGCCAAGAAGCAGGGGGCTCGAATGAGCAGTTCTTC

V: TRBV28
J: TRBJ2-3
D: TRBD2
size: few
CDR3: CASNSFGGDTQYF
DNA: TGTGCCAGCAACTCTTTCGGGGGGGATACGCAGTATTTT

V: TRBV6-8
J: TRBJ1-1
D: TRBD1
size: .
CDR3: CASTKPGTVRNSEAFF
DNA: TGTGCCAGCACCAAACCGGGGACAGTGAGGAACTCTGAAGCTTTCTTT

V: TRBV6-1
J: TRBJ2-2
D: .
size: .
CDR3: CAMRDSATGELFF
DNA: TGTGCCATGCGGGACAGCGCCACCGGGGAGCTGTTTTTT

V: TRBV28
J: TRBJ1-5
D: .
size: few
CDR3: CASTDFYQPQHF
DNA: TGTGCCAGCACAGATTTTTATCAGCCCCAGCATTTT

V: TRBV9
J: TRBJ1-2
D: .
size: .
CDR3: CASSTQGHGYTF
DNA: TGTGCCAGCAGCACACAGGGCCATGGCTACACCTTC

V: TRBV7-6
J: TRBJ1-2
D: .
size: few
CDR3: CASSPTLIASEGYTF
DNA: TGTGCCAGCAGCCCCACCCTAATAGCCTCGGAAGGCTACACCTTC

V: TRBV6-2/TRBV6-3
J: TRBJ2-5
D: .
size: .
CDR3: CASSPGVQETQYF
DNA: TGTGCCAGCAGTCCGGGGGTCCAAGAGACCCAGTACTTC

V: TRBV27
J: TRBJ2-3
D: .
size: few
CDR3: CASRPTGADTQYF
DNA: TGTGCCAGCAGACCCACAGGTGCCGATACGCAGTATTTT

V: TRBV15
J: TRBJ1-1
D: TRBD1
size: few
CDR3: CATSRDQTGGWRDF
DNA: TGTGCCACCAGCAGAGATCAGACAGGGGGCTGGCGAGACTTT

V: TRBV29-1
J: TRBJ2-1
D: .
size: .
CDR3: CSVEGRGAEQFF
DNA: TGCAGCGTTGAAGGGAGGGGGGCTGAGCAGTTCTTC

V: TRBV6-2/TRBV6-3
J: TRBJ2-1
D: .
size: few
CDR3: CASGGLPSSYNEQFF
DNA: TGTGCCAGCGGGGGACTTCCTAGCTCCTACAATGAGCAGTTCTTC

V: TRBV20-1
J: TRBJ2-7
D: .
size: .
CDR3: CSAISLFESSYEQYF
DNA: TGCAGTGCTATTTCCCTTTTCGAGAGCTCCTACGAGCAGTACTTC

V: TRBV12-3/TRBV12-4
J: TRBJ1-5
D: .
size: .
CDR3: CAGSHGRQPQHF
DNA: TGTGCCGGCAGTCACGGCCGTCAGCCCCAGCATTTT

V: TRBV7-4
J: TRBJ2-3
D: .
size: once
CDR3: CASRLEGYGTDTQYF
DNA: TGTGCCAGCAGGCTAGAAGGGTATGGCACAGATACGCAGTATTTT

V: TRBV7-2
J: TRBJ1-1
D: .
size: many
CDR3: CASSPQGTKVIAFF
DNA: TGTGCCAGCAGCCCACAGGGTACGAAGGTAATAGCTTTCTTT

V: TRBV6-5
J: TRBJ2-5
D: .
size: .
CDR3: CASSYGGTIETQYF
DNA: TGTGCCAGCAGTTATGGCGGTACGATAGAGACCCAGTACTTC

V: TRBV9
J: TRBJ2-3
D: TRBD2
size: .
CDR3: CASSKRLAGAFSTDTQYF
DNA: TGTGCCAGCAGCAAACGACTAGCGGGGGCCTTTAGCACAGATACGCAGTATTTT

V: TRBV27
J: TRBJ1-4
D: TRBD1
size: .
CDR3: CASMTGGNEKLFF
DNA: TGTGCCAGCATGACAGGGGGGAATGAAAAACTGTTTTTT

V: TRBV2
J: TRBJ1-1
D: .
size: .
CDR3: CASSEWGGGVRGMNTEAFF
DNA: TGTGCCAGCAGTGAATGGGGGGGGGGAGTAAGGGGTATGAACACTGAAGCTTTCTTT

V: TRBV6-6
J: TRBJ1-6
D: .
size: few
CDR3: CASSYSMSSPLHF
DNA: TGTGCCAGCAGTTACTCGATGAGTTCACCCCTCCACTTT

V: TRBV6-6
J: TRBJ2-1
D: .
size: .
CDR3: CASSYSFRNEQFF
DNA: TGTGCCAGCAGTTACTCGTTTAGAAATGAGCAGTTCTTC

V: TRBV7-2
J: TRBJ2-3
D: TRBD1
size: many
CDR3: CASSLGDRYTDTQYF
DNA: TGTGCCAGCAGCTTAGGGGACAGATACACAGATACGCAGTATTTT

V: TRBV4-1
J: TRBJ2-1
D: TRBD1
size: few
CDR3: CASSTRTGIEQFF
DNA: TGCGCCAGCAGCACCCGGACAGGCATTGAGCAGTTCTTC

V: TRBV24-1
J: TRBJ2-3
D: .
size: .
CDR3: CATSDPQGEAADTQYF
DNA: TGTGCCACCAGTGATCCTCAGGGTGAGGCTGCAGATACGCAGTATTTT

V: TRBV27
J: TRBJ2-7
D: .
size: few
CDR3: CASSPVGSNYEQYF
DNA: TGTGCCAGCAGCCCCGTGGGGTCTAACTACGAGCAGTACTTC

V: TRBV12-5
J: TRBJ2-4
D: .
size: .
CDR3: CASGLEREEYNIQYF
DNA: .

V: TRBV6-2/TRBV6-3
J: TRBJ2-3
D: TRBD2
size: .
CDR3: CASSSGEVDTQYF
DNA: TGTGCCAGTTCTAGCGGGGAGGTTGATACGCAGTATTTT

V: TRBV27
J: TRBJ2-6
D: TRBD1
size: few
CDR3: CASSLWHRGPGGANVLTF
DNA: TGTGCCAGCAGTTTATGGCACAGGGGGCCAGGTGGGGCCAACGTCCTGACTTTC

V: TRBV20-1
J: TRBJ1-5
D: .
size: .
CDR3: CSARDTGNQPQHF
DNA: TGCAGTGCTAGGGATACCGGCAATCAGCCCCAGCATTTT

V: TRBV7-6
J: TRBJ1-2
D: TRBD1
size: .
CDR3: CAAYLQGGHGYTF
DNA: TGTGCCGCCTACCTACAGGGGGGCCATGGCTACACCTTC

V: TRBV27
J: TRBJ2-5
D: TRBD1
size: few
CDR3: CASSHGTGVFGETQYF
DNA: TGTGCCAGCAGTCACGGGACAGGGGTGTTTGGAGAGACCCAGTACTTC

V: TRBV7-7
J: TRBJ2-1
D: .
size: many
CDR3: CASSAGDSSYNEQFF
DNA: TGTGCTAGCAGCGCTGGGGATAGCTCCTACAATGAGCAGTTCTTC

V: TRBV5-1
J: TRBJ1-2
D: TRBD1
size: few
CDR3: CASSFGQGINYGYTF
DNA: TGCGCCAGCAGCTTTGGACAGGGGATTAACTATGGCTACACCTTC

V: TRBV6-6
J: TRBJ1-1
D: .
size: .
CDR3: CASSYDRRVAEAFF
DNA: TGTGCCAGCAGTTACGATCGGAGGGTAGCTGAAGCTTTCTTT

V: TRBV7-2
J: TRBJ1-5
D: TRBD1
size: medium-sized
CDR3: CASTEDRALNQPQHF
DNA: TGTGCCAGCACTGAAGACAGGGCTTTGAATCAGCCCCAGCATTTT

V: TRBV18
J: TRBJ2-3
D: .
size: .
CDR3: CASSPEDTQYF
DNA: TGTGCCAGCTCACCAGAAGATACGCAGTATTTT

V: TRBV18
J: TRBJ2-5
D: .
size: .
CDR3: CASSPAAGALQETQYF
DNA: TGTGCCAGCTCACCTGCGGCAGGGGCCCTTCAAGAGACCCAGTACTTC

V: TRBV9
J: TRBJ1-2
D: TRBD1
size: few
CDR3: CASSDAQGEEFGYTF
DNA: TGTGCCAGCAGCGACGCCCAGGGGGAGGAATTTGGCTACACCTTC

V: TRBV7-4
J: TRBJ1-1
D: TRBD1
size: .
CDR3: CASSVRGTEAFF
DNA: TGTGCCAGCAGCGTCAGGGGGACTGAAGCTTTCTTT

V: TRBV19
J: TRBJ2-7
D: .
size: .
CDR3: CASSIGRTYEQYF
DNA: TGTGCCAGTAGTATAGGGCGGACCTACGAGCAGTACTTC

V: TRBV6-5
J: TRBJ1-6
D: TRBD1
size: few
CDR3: CASSYSNGQGSNSPLHF
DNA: TGTGCCAGCAGTTACTCGAATGGACAGGGATCGAATTCACCCCTCCACTTT

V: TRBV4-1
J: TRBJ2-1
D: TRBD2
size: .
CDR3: CASSQDLLAGGPSEELF
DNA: TGCGCCAGCAGCCAAGATCTCCTAGCGGGGGGCCCTTCAGAGGAGCTCTTC

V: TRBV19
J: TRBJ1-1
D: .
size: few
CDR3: CASSIDYSGSNTEAFF
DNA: TGTGCCAGTAGTATAGATTATTCCGGGTCGAACACTGAAGCTTTCTTT

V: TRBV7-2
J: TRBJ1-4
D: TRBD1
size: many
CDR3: CASSLAGQGLKKLFF
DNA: TGTGCCAGCAGCTTAGCGGGACAGGGTCTGAAAAAACTGTTTTTT

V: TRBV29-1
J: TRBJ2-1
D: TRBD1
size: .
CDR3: CSVPDRAYNEQFF
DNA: TGCAGCGTTCCGGACAGGGCCTACAATGAGCAGTTCTTC

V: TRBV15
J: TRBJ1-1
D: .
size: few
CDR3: CATSRDRGIFNTEAFF
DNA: TGTGCCACCAGCAGAGATCGGGGGATTTTTAACACTGAAGCTTTCTTT

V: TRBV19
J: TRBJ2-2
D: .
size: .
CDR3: CASSIVGELFF
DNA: TGTGCCAGTAGTATAGTCGGGGAGCTGTTTTTT